This T cell receptor (beta chain) was sequenced in a study of human T cells and chemical hapten exposure. This clonotype was picked up many times. MiXCR was run by TCRdb on the RACE reads, yielding one entry per CDR3 protein. The sample has some 350,000 distinct CDR3 sequences; 6% to 7% are singletons. The V end was cut by 1 base, the J end by 5 bases, with 12 bases between. The CDR3 is made up of 14 amino acids. CDR1 is LGHDT and CDR2 is YNNKEL in the germline V gene (reference sequence). Time point reported: patch test 2, 6 weeks after DPC sensitization. As to treatment: therapeutic diphenylcyclopropenone sensitization with weekly scalp DPC.

The sequence came from a woman younger than 30 with alopecia areata. Some clones in this sample may be carry-over from other donors' samples. The source material was whole blood, sampled in connection with sensitization to the hapten diphenylcyclopropenone (DPC). J is TRBJ2-7 and V is TRBV3-1, with TRBD1 as a possible D gene (5 bases). The CDR3 coding sequence is TGTGCCAGCAGCCAAGTAAGTACAGGTCACGAGCAGTACTTC. Translating gives CASSQVSTGHEQYF.